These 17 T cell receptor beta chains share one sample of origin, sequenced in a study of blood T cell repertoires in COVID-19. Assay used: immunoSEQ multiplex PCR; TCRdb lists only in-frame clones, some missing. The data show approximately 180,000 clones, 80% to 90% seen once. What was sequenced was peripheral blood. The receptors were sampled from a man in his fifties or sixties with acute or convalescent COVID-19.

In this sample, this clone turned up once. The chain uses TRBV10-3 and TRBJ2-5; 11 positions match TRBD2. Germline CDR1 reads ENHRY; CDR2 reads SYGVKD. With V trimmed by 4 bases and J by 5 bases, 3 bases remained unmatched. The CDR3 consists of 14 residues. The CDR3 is CAISGPSGGETQYF. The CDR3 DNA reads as TGTGCCATCAGTGGCCCTAGCGGGGGGGAGACCCAGTACTTC.

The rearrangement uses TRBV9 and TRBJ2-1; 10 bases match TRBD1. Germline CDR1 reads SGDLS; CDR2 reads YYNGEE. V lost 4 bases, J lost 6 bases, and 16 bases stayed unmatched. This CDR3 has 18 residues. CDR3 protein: CASSPSSAGTGAPNEQFF. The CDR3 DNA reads TGTGCCAGCAGCCCATCTAGCGCCGGGACAGGGGCCCCCAATGAGCAGTTCTTC.

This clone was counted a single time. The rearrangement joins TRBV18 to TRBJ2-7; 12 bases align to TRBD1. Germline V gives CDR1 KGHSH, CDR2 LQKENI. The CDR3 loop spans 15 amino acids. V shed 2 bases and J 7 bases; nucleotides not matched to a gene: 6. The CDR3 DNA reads TGTGCCAGCTCACCAGGTGGGACAGGGGGCCAAGAGCAGTACTTC. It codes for CASSPGGTGGQEQYF.

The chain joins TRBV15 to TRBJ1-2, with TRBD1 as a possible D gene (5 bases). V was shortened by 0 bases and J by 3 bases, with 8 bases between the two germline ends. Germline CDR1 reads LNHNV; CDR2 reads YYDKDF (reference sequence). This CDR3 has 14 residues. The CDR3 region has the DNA TGTGCCACCAGCAGAGAACAGGTAGACTATGGCTACACCTTC. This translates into CATSREQVDYGYTF.

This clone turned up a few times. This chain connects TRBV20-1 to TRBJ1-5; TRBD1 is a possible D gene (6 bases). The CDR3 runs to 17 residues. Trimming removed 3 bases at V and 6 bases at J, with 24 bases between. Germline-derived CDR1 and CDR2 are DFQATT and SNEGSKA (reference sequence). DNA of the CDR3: TGCAGTGCTAGTCCCGGCGGTAGAGGGGGGGGCGGTCAGCCCCAGCATTTT. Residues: CSASPGGRGGGGQPQHF.

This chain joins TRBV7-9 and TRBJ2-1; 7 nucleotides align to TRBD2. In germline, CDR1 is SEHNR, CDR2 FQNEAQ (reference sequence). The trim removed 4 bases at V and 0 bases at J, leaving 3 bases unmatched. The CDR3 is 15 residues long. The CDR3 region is CASSSSGTSYNEQFF. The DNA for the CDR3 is TGTGCCAGCAGCTCGAGCGGGACCTCCTACAATGAGCAGTTCTTC. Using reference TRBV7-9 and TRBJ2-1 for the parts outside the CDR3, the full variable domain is DTGVSQNPRHKITKRGQNVTFRCDPISEHNRLYWYRQTLGQGPEFLTYFQNEAQLEKSRLLSDRFSAERPKGSFSTLEIQRTEQGDSAMYLCASSSSGTSYNEQFFGPGTRLTVL.

The CDR3 here is CASSPRTGGLRDTQYF. Here the CDR3 DNA reads TGTGCCAGCAGCCCTAGGACAGGGGGACTACGTGATACGCAGTATTTT. The chain uses TRBV3-1 (or the pseudogene TRBV3-2) and TRBJ2-3; TRBD1 aligns across 10 bases. Germline lookup yields CDR1 LGHDT and CDR2 YNNKEL (reference sequence). The CDR3 consists of 16 residues. V was pared by 4 bases and J by 6 bases, with 10 bases of the junction left unmatched.

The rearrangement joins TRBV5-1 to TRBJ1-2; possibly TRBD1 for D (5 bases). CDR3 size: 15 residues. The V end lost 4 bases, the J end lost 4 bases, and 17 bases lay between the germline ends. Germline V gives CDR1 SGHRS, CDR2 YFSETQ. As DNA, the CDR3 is TGCGCCAGCAGCCCCGGTTCCCAGGGCGGCTATGGCTACACCTTC. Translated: CASSPGSQGGYGYTF.

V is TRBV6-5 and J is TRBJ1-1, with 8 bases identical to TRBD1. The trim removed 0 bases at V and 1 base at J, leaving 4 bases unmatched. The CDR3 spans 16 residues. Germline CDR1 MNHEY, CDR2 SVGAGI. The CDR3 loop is CASSYSTGVGNTEAFF. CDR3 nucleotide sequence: TGTGCCAGCAGTTACTCGACAGGGGTGGGGAACACTGAAGCTTTCTTT.

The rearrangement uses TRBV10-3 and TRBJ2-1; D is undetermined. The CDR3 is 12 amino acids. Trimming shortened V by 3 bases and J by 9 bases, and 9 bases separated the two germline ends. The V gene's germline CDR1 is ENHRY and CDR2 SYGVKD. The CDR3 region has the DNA TGTGCCATCAGTGACACTCCGGGTGAGCAGTTCTTC. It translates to CAISDTPGEQFF.

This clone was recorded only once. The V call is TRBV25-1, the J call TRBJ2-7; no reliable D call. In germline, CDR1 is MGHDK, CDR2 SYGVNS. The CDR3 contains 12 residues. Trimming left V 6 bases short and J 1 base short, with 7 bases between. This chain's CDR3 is CASSSPSYEQYF. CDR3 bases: TGTGCCAGCAGCTCCCCGTCCTACGAGCAGTACTTC.

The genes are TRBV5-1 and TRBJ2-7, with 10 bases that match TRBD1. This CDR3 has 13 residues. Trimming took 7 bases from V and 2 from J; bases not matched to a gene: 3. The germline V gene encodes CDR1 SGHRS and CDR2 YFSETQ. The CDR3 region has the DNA TGCGCCAGCGGGACAGGGGTCACCTACGAGCAGTACTTC. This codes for CASGTGVTYEQYF.

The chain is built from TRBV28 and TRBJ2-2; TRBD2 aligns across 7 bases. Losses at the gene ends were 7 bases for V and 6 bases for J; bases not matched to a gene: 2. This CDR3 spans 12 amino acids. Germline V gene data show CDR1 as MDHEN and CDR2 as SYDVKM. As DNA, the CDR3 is TGTGCCAGCAATCGGGGGGCCGGGGAGCTGTTTTTT. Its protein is CASNRGAGELFF. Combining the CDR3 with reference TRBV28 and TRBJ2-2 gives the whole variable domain DVKVTQSSRYLVKRTGEKVFLECVQDMDHENMFWYRQDPGLGLRLIYFSYDVKMKEKGDIPEGYSVSREKKERFSLILESASTNQTSMYLCASNRGAGELFFGEGSRLTVL.

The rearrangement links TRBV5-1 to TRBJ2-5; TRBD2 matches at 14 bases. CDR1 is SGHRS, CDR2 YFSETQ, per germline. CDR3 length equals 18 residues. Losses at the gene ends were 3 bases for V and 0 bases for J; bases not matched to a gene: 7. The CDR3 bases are TGCGCCAGCAGCTCCTGGACTAGCGGGAGGACCTACCAAGAGACCCAGTACTTC. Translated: CASSSWTSGRTYQETQYF.

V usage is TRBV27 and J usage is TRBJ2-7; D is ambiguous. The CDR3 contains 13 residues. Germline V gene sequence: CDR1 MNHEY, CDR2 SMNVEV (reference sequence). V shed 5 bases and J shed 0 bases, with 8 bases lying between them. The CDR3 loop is CASSPHNSYEQYF. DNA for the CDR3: TGTGCCAGCAGTCCACATAACTCCTACGAGCAGTACTTC.

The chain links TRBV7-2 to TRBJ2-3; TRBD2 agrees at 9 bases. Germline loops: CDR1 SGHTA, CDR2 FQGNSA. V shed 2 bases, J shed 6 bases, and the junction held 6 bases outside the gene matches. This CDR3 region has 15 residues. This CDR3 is CASSLFRGRGDTQYF. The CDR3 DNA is TGTGCCAGCAGCTTATTCCGCGGGAGGGGTGATACGCAGTATTTT.

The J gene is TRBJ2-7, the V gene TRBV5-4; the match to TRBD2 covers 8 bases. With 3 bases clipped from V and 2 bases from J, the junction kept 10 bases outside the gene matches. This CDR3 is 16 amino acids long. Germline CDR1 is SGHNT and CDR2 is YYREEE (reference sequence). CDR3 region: CASSYGLAGTAYEQYF. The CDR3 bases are TGTGCCAGCAGCTATGGACTAGCTGGAACTGCCTACGAGCAGTACTTC.